A selection of T cell receptor beta chains follows, all from one sample in a study of blood T cells in healthy people across ages. TCRdb recomputed calls from the 5' RACE reads with MiXCR, one row per CDR3 protein. The data show around 1,500,000 distinct CDR3 sequences, with approximately 28% seen just once and about 8% held by the top ten. The sample comprised blood. Receptors were obtained from a woman younger than 45 in good health. Each CDR3 is given with its conserved first and last residue. Fields, in order: V gene, clone size, J gene, D gene, CDR3 DNA, CDR3 protein. D genes are given only for firm matches. Clone size is shown for a subset of rows, as once, few, many or a class of expanded clone.

>TRBV20-1|many|TRBJ2-7|TRBD1
TGCAGTGCCAGGACAGGGGCTAACTACGAGCAGTACTTC
CSARTGANYEQYF
>TRBV7-2|NA|TRBJ2-5|TRBD2
TGTGCCAGCACCTTTGGGACTAGCGATTACAATGAGCAGTACTTC
CASTFGTSDYNEQYF
>TRBV12-3/TRBV12-4|few|TRBJ2-3|NA
TGTGCCAGCAGTTTTGTCCCAGGGAGCACAGATACGCAGTATTTT
CASSFVPGSTDTQYF
>TRBV6-5|many|TRBJ2-7|TRBD2
TGTGCCAGCACCCCCCGGTGGGCGGGGGGCAACTACGAGCAGTACTTC
CASTPRWAGGNYEQYF
>TRBV20-1|NA|TRBJ2-3|TRBD2
TGCAGTGCCCCTGGGGCAGCGGGAGGTCGGGATACGCAGTATTTT
CSAPGAAGGRDTQYF
>TRBV27|NA|TRBJ2-7|NA
TGTGCCAGCAGCCCTACCTTCGGGATTCAGTACGAGCAGTACTTC
CASSPTFGIQYEQYF
>TRBV20-1|NA|TRBJ2-7|NA
TGCAGTGCAAGGACACCGCAATACTACGAGCAGTACTTC
CSARTPQYYEQYF
>TRBV12-3/TRBV12-4|NA|TRBJ1-5|NA
TGTGCCGGCAGCCCCGAAGGAGGACAGCCCCAGCATTTT
CAGSPEGGQPQHF
>TRBV7-9|NA|TRBJ2-3|NA
TGTGCCAGCAGCTTAGGGACCGGGGCAGGGGCCACAGATACGCAGTATTTT
CASSLGTGAGATDTQYF
>TRBV11-2|many|TRBJ2-5|NA
TGTGCCAGCAGCTTAGAATTTCTAGCAGGAGAGACCCAGTACTTC
CASSLEFLAGETQYF
>TRBV30|once|TRBJ1-5|NA
TGTGCCTGGAGTGAGAGAGGGAACCAGCCCCAGCATTTT
CAWSERGNQPQHF
>TRBV7-2|many|TRBJ2-7|TRBD1
TGTGCCAGCAGCGACCCGACAGGGGGCGGGTACGAGCAGTACTTC
CASSDPTGGGYEQYF
>TRBV2|NA|TRBJ1-4|NA
TGTGCCAGCCTTGGACAGTTTAATGAAAAACTGTTTTTT
CASLGQFNEKLFF
>TRBV7-2|NA|TRBJ2-7|TRBD2
TGTGCCAGCAGCTCGCCAAGGGGACTAGCGGGTACCTACGAGCAGTACTTC
CASSSPRGLAGTYEQYF
>TRBV27|few|TRBJ2-1|TRBD1
TGTGCCAGCAGGGGGGACAGGGGGCTTGGAAATGAGCAGTTCTTC
CASRGDRGLGNEQFF
>TRBV6-2/TRBV6-3|NA|TRBJ2-7|NA
TGTGCCAGCAGTGCAGGAGGAGGAATCTACGAGCAGTACTTC
CASSAGGGIYEQYF
>TRBV4-3|many|TRBJ1-2|NA
TGCGCCAGCAGCCAAGGATCAAGCGGGGGAGATGGCTACACCTTC
CASSQGSSGGDGYTF
>TRBV10-2|many|TRBJ1-6|NA
TGCGCCAGCAGTGAAACAGCCAATTCACCCCTCCACTTT
CASSETANSPLHF
>TRBV7-9|many|TRBJ2-7|TRBD1
TGTGCCAGCAGCTTAGCGGACAGGGCCTACGAGCAGTACTTC
CASSLADRAYEQYF
>TRBV29-1|NA|TRBJ1-2|NA
TGTAGTGGGAGAGACTATGGCTACACCTTC
CSGRDYGYTF
>TRBV5-5|NA|TRBJ2-3|TRBD2
TGTGCCAGCAGCGGTACCTTAGCGGGAGTCACAGATACGCAGTATTTT
CASSGTLAGVTDTQYF
>TRBV12-3/TRBV12-4|many|TRBJ1-5|NA
TGTGCCAGCAGCCAACAGGGTAATCAGCCCCAGCATTTT
CASSQQGNQPQHF
>TRBV7-2|NA|TRBJ2-1|TRBD1
TGTGCCAGCAGACCAACAGGGGCAATCTACAATGAGCAGTTCTTC
CASRPTGAIYNEQFF
>TRBV7-2|many|TRBJ2-5|TRBD1
TGTGCCAGCAGCTTAGGGGACAGGGGGCCTCGGGAGACCCAGTACTTC
CASSLGDRGPRETQYF
>TRBV19|few|TRBJ2-3|NA
TGTGCCAGTAGAGGGGTTCCCCCTCGCACAGATACGCAGTATTTT
CASRGVPPRTDTQYF
>TRBV7-2|NA|TRBJ2-2|NA
TGTGCCAGCAGCTTAGATACGTTCGGGGAGCTGTTTTTT
CASSLDTFGELFF
>TRBV18|NA|TRBJ2-3|NA
TGTGCCAGCTCACCTGCAACGGGGGGACAGATCACAGATACGCAGTATTTT
CASSPATGGQITDTQYF
>TRBV7-9|many|TRBJ2-7|NA
TGTGCCAGCAGCACCCCGTACAGTGAAGAGCAGTACTTC
CASSTPYSEEQYF
>TRBV20-1|NA|TRBJ2-7|NA
TGCAGTGCACCTCACCCAATGAGGGGCTACGAGCAGTACTTC
CSAPHPMRGYEQYF
>TRBV29-1|many|TRBJ2-1|TRBD2
TGCAGCGTTGATCCAGCGGGAGGGCCGGGTGAGCAGTTCTTC
CSVDPAGGPGEQFF
>TRBV7-2|NA|TRBJ2-5|NA
TGTGCCAGCAGCGTGACCCCGGGACATCAGCAGTACTTC
CASSVTPGHQQYF
>TRBV12-3/TRBV12-4|few|TRBJ2-4|NA
TGTGCCAGCAGTTTATCGCCCGCGGTGGGGGAAAACATTCAGTACTTC
CASSLSPAVGENIQYF
>TRBV7-9|many|TRBJ2-7|NA
TGTGCCAGCAGCTTCGTGGCGGGACGAACCTACGAGCAGTACTTC
CASSFVAGRTYEQYF
>TRBV4-1|NA|TRBJ1-1|NA
TGCGCCAGCAGCCAAGGTCGTCCCCCCCGGAACACTGAAGCTTTCTTT
CASSQGRPPRNTEAFF
>TRBV7-2|NA|TRBJ2-1|TRBD2
TGTGCCAGCAGCTTAGGGGCCAGCGGGAGGGCCAATGAGCAGTTCTTC
CASSLGASGRANEQFF
>TRBV12-3/TRBV12-4|few|TRBJ1-1|NA
TGTGCCAGCACCCCTGGGACGGCGAACACTGAAGCTTTCTTT
CASTPGTANTEAFF
>TRBV3-1|NA|TRBJ2-7|NA
TGTGCCAGCAGCCAAGATAAGGTAGCAGGGATCGGCTCCGAGCAGTACTTC
CASSQDKVAGIGSEQYF
>TRBV20-1|NA|TRBJ1-1|NA
TGCAGTGCTAGAGATATCCGACAACCGAACACTGAAGCTTTCTTT
CSARDIRQPNTEAFF
>TRBV20-1|NA|TRBJ1-1|NA
TGCAGTGCTGGAAACAGGGTAATGAACACTGAAGCTTTCTTT
CSAGNRVMNTEAFF
>TRBV12-3/TRBV12-4|NA|TRBJ2-3|NA
TGTGCCAGCAGGGACTCGGACCAGGCGGCAGATACGCAGTATTTT
CASRDSDQAADTQYF
>TRBV6-1|NA|TRBJ1-5|TRBD1
TGTGCCAGCATATCAGGGGGCGGTCAGCCCCAGCATTTT
CASISGGGQPQHF
>TRBV5-1|few|TRBJ2-5|NA
TGCGCCAGCACCCAAGAAGGCAGGGGAGAGACCCAGTACTTC
CASTQEGRGETQYF
>TRBV7-2|once|TRBJ2-4|TRBD2
TGTGCCAGCAGAGAACTAGCGGGAAGCAAAAACATTCAGGACTTC
CASRELAGSKNIQDF
>TRBV20-1|few|TRBJ2-3|TRBD1
TGCAGTGGTAGAGGCACAGGGGGACGGGATACGCAGTATTTT
CSGRGTGGRDTQYF
>TRBV30|few|TRBJ1-1|NA
TGTGCCTGGAGTGAATTGCGTCGGGCTCCGGAAGCTTTCTTT
CAWSELRRAPEAFF